This TCR beta chain was identified during a study of regulatory T cells in long-lasting Graves disease. Relying on iRepertoire HTBI primers and Arm-PCR of CDR3 regions, the team built TCR beta libraries. One entry per CDR3 protein results from TCRdb running MiXCR on the multiplex PCR reads. The repertoire consists of a few hundred thousand distinct CDR3 sequences, with 15% to 20% occurring once and the leading ten covering roughly 15%. Described time point: newly diagnosed GD, antithyroid drugs for less than 3 months. PBMC-extracted RNA yielded the TCR library. This clonotype has ten or more counts. What it binds is unknown. Germline V gene lookup returns CDR1 LGHDT and CDR2 YNNKEL (reference sequence). V lost 3 bases and J 1 base, leaving 9 bases between the germline ends. There are 14 residues in the CDR3. Findings and caveats of the study: TRBV28, TRBJ1-2 and TRBJ2-5 were segments that persistent disease favored. Study of thyroid tissue was not done, with only peripheral blood studied.

The same sample was also studied in work on T cells in Graves' hyperthyroidism and ophthalmopathy.

This material consisted of peripheral blood mononuclear cells (PBMCs), taken at new diagnosis, from a patient treated with antithyroid drugs. The receptor was derived from a woman aged 25 to 39 with Graves disease. V and J are TRBV3-1 and TRBJ1-1; D call uncertain. CDR3 in DNA: TGTGCCAGCAGCCACTCTTACAGGAACACTGAAGCTTTCTTT. This encodes CASSHSYRNTEAFF.